The rows below give T cell receptor beta chains drawn from one sample of a study of graft-versus-host responses after intestinal transplantation. The repertoire was sequenced with immunoSEQ multiplex PCR; TCRdb's copy has only in-frame clones and lacks some. The table includes roughly 100,000 clones, roughly 84% detected once. These receptors are not linked to any known antigen. The sequences come from unstimulated CD4+ T cells sorted from spleen or lymph node cells, collected before intestinal transplant. The receptor set was obtained from a human donor who received an intestinal transplant. Each CDR3 is given with its conserved first and last residue. Fields, in order: clone size, V gene, J gene, D gene, CDR3 DNA, CDR3 protein. A D gene is named only where the DNA matches it firmly. A row's size may be missing; if present it is once, few, many or a size class.

size: .
V: TRBV11-3
J: TRBJ1-1
D: .
DNA: TGTGCCAGCAGCTTTACTGGGGATAATGAAGCTTTCTTT
CDR3: CASSFTGDNEAFF

size: once
V: TRBV11-1
J: TRBJ2-5
D: TRBD1
DNA: TGTGCCAGCAGCACTAGACAGGGCGGCGAGACCCAGTACTTC
CDR3: CASSTRQGGETQYF

size: .
V: TRBV6-5
J: TRBJ1-1
D: .
DNA: TGTGCCAGCAGTTTCCGGGGGGGCACTGAAGCTTTCTTT
CDR3: CASSFRGGTEAFF

size: .
V: TRBV28
J: TRBJ2-7
D: TRBD1
DNA: TGTGCCAGCAACCCTGGGACAGCCGCCTACGAGCAGTACTTC
CDR3: CASNPGTAAYEQYF

size: .
V: TRBV19
J: TRBJ2-7
D: TRBD1
DNA: TGTGCCAGTAGTAGTAGACAGGGGGACTACGAGCAGTACTTC
CDR3: CASSSRQGDYEQYF

size: .
V: TRBV15
J: TRBJ2-1
D: .
DNA: TGTGCCACCAGCAGAGATTGGGGTGGCCCTAATGAGCAGTTCTTC
CDR3: CATSRDWGGPNEQFF

size: .
V: TRBV7-9
J: TRBJ2-5
D: TRBD2
DNA: TGTGCCAGCAGCTTGAGCGGGGGGGCGGAGACCCAGTACTTC
CDR3: CASSLSGGAETQYF

size: .
V: TRBV7-9
J: TRBJ2-2
D: .
DNA: TGTGCCAGCAGCTTGCGGTACACCGGGGAGCTGTTTTTT
CDR3: CASSLRYTGELFF

size: once
V: TRBV10-2
J: TRBJ2-3
D: TRBD1
DNA: TGCGCCAGCAGACTAGGACTCCCGGGACAGGATACGCAGTATTTT
CDR3: CASRLGLPGQDTQYF

size: .
V: TRBV6-1
J: TRBJ2-6
D: .
DNA: TGTGCCAGCAGTGTTTTCCGGGACGCGAGCTCTGGGGCCAACGTCCTGACTTTC
CDR3: CASSVFRDASSGANVLTF

size: .
V: TRBV2
J: TRBJ2-5
D: .
DNA: TGTGCCAGCAAACTGGAGGGGGTAGAGACCCAGTACTTC
CDR3: CASKLEGVETQYF

size: once
V: TRBV4-1
J: TRBJ2-5
D: .
DNA: TGCGCCAGCAGCCGCGGCCAACCGGGTTTACAAGAGACCCAGTACTTC
CDR3: CASSRGQPGLQETQYF

size: .
V: TRBV9
J: TRBJ2-7
D: .
DNA: TGTGCCAGCAGCGTAGGAAGCGGGCGATCCTACGAGCAGTACTTC
CDR3: CASSVGSGRSYEQYF

size: .
V: TRBV2
J: TRBJ1-5
D: .
DNA: TGTGCCAGCATCCCGGACCCCGTCTCAAATCAGCCCCAGCATTTT
CDR3: CASIPDPVSNQPQHF

size: .
V: TRBV7-9
J: TRBJ1-1
D: .
DNA: TGTGCCAGCAGCTCCCCCACGGAAGTGAACACTGAAGCTTTCTTT
CDR3: CASSSPTEVNTEAFF

size: .
V: TRBV18
J: TRBJ1-2
D: .
DNA: TGTGCCAGCTCACCAGAGACAAGCGGCTACACCTTC
CDR3: CASSPETSGYTF

size: few
V: TRBV6-5
J: TRBJ1-4
D: .
DNA: TGTGCCAGCTACGGGACTTTGAATGAAAAACTGTTTTTT
CDR3: CASYGTLNEKLFF

size: .
V: TRBV5-4
J: TRBJ2-3
D: TRBD1
DNA: TGTGCCAGCAGCTTAGGGGGCCGGGGCACAGATACGCAGTATTTT
CDR3: CASSLGGRGTDTQYF

size: .
V: TRBV18
J: TRBJ2-5
D: .
DNA: TGTGCCAGCTTCACCAGGGGTGAGACCCAGTACTTC
CDR3: CASFTRGETQYF

size: once
V: TRBV12-5
J: TRBJ2-7
D: TRBD1
DNA: TGTGCTAGTGGAGCCACAGGGGGCATCGACGAGCAGTACTTC
CDR3: CASGATGGIDEQYF

size: .
V: TRBV18
J: TRBJ2-1
D: TRBD1
DNA: TGTGCCAGCTCACCCACAGGGGGCGCAGCCTACAATGAGCAGTTCTTC
CDR3: CASSPTGGAAYNEQFF

size: .
V: TRBV6-1
J: TRBJ1-1
D: .
DNA: TGTGCCAGCAGTGAAGTTGAGGGTTACACTGAAGCTTTCTTT
CDR3: CASSEVEGYTEAFF

size: .
V: TRBV6-5
J: TRBJ2-7
D: TRBD2
DNA: TGTGCCAGCAGTTACTCCGCGGGGGCCTACGAGCAGTACTTC
CDR3: CASSYSAGAYEQYF

size: .
V: TRBV6-6
J: TRBJ2-3
D: .
DNA: TGTGCCAGCAGTTACCGAGGGTCGGGGAGAGCAGATACGCAGTATTTT
CDR3: CASSYRGSGRADTQYF

size: once
V: TRBV7-6
J: TRBJ2-5
D: .
DNA: TGTGCCAGCAGCTTAGAGAGGGGGGGGCAGTACTTC
CDR3: CASSLERGGQYF

size: .
V: TRBV5-1
J: TRBJ1-2
D: .
DNA: TGCGCCAGCAGCTTGGATAGCTATGGCTACACCTTC
CDR3: CASSLDSYGYTF

size: .
V: TRBV2
J: TRBJ2-1
D: TRBD1
DNA: TGTGCCAGCAGGGGGGACAGGGTCGGAAACAATGAGCAGTTCTTC
CDR3: CASRGDRVGNNEQFF

size: .
V: TRBV25-1
J: TRBJ2-5
D: .
DNA: TGTGCCAGCAGTGAATACGAGGGCAGGGGCGGGACCCAGTACTTC
CDR3: CASSEYEGRGGTQYF

size: .
V: TRBV5-3
J: TRBJ1-1
D: .
DNA: TGTGCCAGAGGGTCCCCCTGTGAAGCTTTCTTT
CDR3: CARGSPCEAFF

size: .
V: TRBV2
J: TRBJ2-2
D: .
DNA: TGTGCCAGCAGTGAATGGGAAACGAGCGGGGAGCTGTTTTTT
CDR3: CASSEWETSGELFF

size: .
V: TRBV5-1
J: TRBJ1-1
D: TRBD1
DNA: TGCGCCAGCAGCCCAAGACAGGGGAGGAACACTGAAGCTTTCTTT
CDR3: CASSPRQGRNTEAFF

size: .
V: TRBV4-2
J: TRBJ1-1
D: .
DNA: TGTGCCAGCAGCGACTTGACGCGGGGTACCAACACTGAAGCTTTCTTT
CDR3: CASSDLTRGTNTEAFF

size: .
V: TRBV2
J: TRBJ1-4
D: .
DNA: TGTGCCAGCAGGTGGGGGGGAACTAATGAAAAACTGTTTTTT
CDR3: CASRWGGTNEKLFF

size: .
V: TRBV6-1
J: TRBJ1-5
D: .
DNA: TGTGCCAGCAGTGCGGCCAGGGCAAGCAATCAGCCCCAGCATTTT
CDR3: CASSAARASNQPQHF

size: few
V: TRBV5-1
J: TRBJ2-2
D: TRBD1
DNA: TGCGCCAGCAGCATTTACAGGGGGGCGAACACCGGGGAGCTGTTTTTT
CDR3: CASSIYRGANTGELFF

size: .
V: TRBV6-6
J: TRBJ2-3
D: TRBD2
DNA: TGTGCCAGCAGTTTCCTCTCGGGGGGGCGGACAGATACGCAGTATTTT
CDR3: CASSFLSGGRTDTQYF

size: .
V: TRBV5-4
J: TRBJ2-1
D: .
DNA: TGTGCCAGCAGCGGCGGGACCCTAGGGTACAATGAGCAGTTCTTC
CDR3: CASSGGTLGYNEQFF

size: .
V: TRBV7-2
J: TRBJ2-6
D: .
DNA: TGTGCCAGCAGCCTTACAGCCTCTGGGGCCAACGTCCTGACTTTC
CDR3: CASSLTASGANVLTF

size: .
V: TRBV7-3
J: TRBJ2-3
D: .
DNA: TGTGCCAGCAGCTTAGGGTCTTGGCACACAGATACGCAGTATTTT
CDR3: CASSLGSWHTDTQYF

size: .
V: TRBV27
J: TRBJ2-7
D: TRBD1
DNA: TGTGCCAGCAGTTTAGAGGGGACAGGGGGCTACGAGCAGTACTTC
CDR3: CASSLEGTGGYEQYF

size: few
V: TRBV4-2
J: TRBJ2-1
D: TRBD2
DNA: TGTGCCAGCAGCCAAGTGGGTAGCGGGGGGTCCCTAAATGAGCAGTTCTTC
CDR3: CASSQVGSGGSLNEQFF

size: .
V: TRBV6-1
J: TRBJ2-3
D: .
DNA: TGTGCCAGCAGGGCGGGGCCTAGCACAGATACGCAGTATTTT
CDR3: CASRAGPSTDTQYF

size: .
V: TRBV11-2
J: TRBJ2-3
D: .
DNA: TGTGCCAGCAGCTTAGATCCCGTGATGGATACGCAGTATTTT
CDR3: CASSLDPVMDTQYF

size: .
V: TRBV5-1
J: TRBJ2-3
D: TRBD2
DNA: TGCGCCAGCAGCCCCACACTACTAGCGGGGGGGCTTGATACGCAGTATTTT
CDR3: CASSPTLLAGGLDTQYF

size: .
V: TRBV9
J: TRBJ2-1
D: .
DNA: TGTGCCAGCAGCGTAGAAGGGGGGTTGGTTAATGAGCAGTTCTTC
CDR3: CASSVEGGLVNEQFF

size: .
V: TRBV7-9
J: TRBJ2-7
D: .
DNA: TGTGCCAGCAGCTTAGAAAAGGTGACTGGGGGTGACTCCTACGAGCAGTACTTC
CDR3: CASSLEKVTGGDSYEQYF

size: .
V: TRBV7-9
J: TRBJ2-1
D: .
DNA: TGTGCCAGCAGCTCCTGGCCTAGGGGAGACCCATACAATGAGCAGTTCTTC
CDR3: CASSSWPRGDPYNEQFF

size: .
V: TRBV2
J: TRBJ2-3
D: .
DNA: TGTGCCAGCAGTGAGATAGGGGGTCCTAGCACAGATACGCAGTATTTT
CDR3: CASSEIGGPSTDTQYF

size: .
V: TRBV15
J: TRBJ2-5
D: .
DNA: TGTGCCACCAGCAGAGATTGGACATACGGGACCCAGTACTTC
CDR3: CATSRDWTYGTQYF

size: .
V: TRBV18
J: TRBJ2-7
D: TRBD1
DNA: TGTGCCAGCTCACCGGACAGGGACGGGCAGTACTTC
CDR3: CASSPDRDGQYF

size: .
V: TRBV5-1
J: TRBJ2-6
D: .
DNA: TGCGCCAGCAGCTGGTCCTCTGGGGCCAACGTCCTGACTTTC
CDR3: CASSWSSGANVLTF

size: .
V: TRBV6-1
J: TRBJ2-2
D: .
DNA: TGTGCCAGCAGTGAACAGAGGTCTAGGACCGGGGAGCTGTTTTTT
CDR3: CASSEQRSRTGELFF

size: .
V: TRBV7-9
J: TRBJ1-3
D: .
DNA: TGTGCCAGCAGCTCTTGGGGGCCAGGCTCTGGAAACACCATATATTTT
CDR3: CASSSWGPGSGNTIYF

size: .
V: TRBV6-5
J: TRBJ1-5
D: .
DNA: TGTGCCAGCAGTTACGTTCCGCGAGAGGAGCCCCAGCATTTT
CDR3: CASSYVPREEPQHF

size: .
V: TRBV5-1
J: TRBJ1-6
D: .
DNA: TGCGCCAGCAGCCCGGGTCCCGAAGATTCACCCCTCCACTTT
CDR3: CASSPGPEDSPLHF

size: .
V: TRBV5-6
J: TRBJ2-2
D: .
DNA: TGTGCCAGCAGCCCTCAGGCACTTAACACCGGGGAGCTGTTTTTT
CDR3: CASSPQALNTGELFF

size: .
V: TRBV5-4
J: TRBJ1-6
D: TRBD1
DNA: TGTGCCAGCAGCTCAGTGACCGGGACAGCAAATTCACCCCTCCACTTT
CDR3: CASSSVTGTANSPLHF

size: .
V: TRBV7-7
J: TRBJ2-1
D: .
DNA: TGTGCCAGCAGCCCGGGGCTAGGAAGGGGCGATGAGCAGTTCTTC
CDR3: CASSPGLGRGDEQFF